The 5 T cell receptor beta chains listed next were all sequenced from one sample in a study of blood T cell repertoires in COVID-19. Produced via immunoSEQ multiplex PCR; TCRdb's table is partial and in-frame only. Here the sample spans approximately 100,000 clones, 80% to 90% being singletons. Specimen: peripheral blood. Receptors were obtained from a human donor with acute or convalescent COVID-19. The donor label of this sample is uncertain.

CDR3 loop: CATSRDLSSEGEGYTF. In DNA form, the CDR3 reads TGTGCCACCAGCAGAGATCTGTCCTCAGAGGGGGAAGGCTACACCTTC. This chain connects TRBV15 to TRBJ1-2, with a possible D match to TRBD1 (6 bases). V shed 0 bases and J shed 8 bases, with 19 bases lying between them. CDR1 and CDR2 (germline): LNHNV, YYDKDF (reference sequence). This CDR3 contains 16 residues.

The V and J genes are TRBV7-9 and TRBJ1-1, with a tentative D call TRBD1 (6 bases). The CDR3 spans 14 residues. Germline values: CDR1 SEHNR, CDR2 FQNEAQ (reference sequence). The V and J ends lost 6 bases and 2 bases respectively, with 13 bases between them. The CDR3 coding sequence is TGTGCCAGCAGATTCAGGGGATCCAACACTGAAGCTTTCTTT. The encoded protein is CASRFRGSNTEAFF.

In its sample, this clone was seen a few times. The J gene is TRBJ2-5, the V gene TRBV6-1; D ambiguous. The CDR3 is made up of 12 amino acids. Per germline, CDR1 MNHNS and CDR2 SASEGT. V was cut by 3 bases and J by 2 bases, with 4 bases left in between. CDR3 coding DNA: TGTGCCAGCAGTGAGAGACAAGAGACCCAGTACTTC. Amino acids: CASSERQETQYF.

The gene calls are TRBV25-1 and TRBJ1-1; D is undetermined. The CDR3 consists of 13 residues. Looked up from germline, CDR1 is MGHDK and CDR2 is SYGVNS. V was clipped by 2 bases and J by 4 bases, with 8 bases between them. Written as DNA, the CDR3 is TGTGCCAGCAGTGAAATGGGAGTCACTGAAGCTTTCTTT. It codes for CASSEMGVTEAFF.

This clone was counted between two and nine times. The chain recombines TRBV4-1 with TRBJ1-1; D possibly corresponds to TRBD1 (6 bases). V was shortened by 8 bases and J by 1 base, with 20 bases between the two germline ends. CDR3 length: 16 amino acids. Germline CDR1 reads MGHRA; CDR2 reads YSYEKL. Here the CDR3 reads CASGSLGGSQNTEAFF. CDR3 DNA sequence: TGCGCCAGCGGGTCGCTTGGGGGCTCACAGAACACTGAAGCTTTCTTT.